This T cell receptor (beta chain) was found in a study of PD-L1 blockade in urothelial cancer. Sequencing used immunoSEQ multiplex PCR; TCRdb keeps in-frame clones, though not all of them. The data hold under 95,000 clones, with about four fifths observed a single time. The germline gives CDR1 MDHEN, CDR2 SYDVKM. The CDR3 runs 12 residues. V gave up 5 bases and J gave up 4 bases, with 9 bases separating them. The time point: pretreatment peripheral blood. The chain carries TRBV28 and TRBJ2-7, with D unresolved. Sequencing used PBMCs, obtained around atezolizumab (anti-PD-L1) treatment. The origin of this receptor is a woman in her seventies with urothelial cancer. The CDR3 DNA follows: TGTGCCAGCAGTGCCCAAACTTACGAGCAGTACTTC. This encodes CASSAQTYEQYF.